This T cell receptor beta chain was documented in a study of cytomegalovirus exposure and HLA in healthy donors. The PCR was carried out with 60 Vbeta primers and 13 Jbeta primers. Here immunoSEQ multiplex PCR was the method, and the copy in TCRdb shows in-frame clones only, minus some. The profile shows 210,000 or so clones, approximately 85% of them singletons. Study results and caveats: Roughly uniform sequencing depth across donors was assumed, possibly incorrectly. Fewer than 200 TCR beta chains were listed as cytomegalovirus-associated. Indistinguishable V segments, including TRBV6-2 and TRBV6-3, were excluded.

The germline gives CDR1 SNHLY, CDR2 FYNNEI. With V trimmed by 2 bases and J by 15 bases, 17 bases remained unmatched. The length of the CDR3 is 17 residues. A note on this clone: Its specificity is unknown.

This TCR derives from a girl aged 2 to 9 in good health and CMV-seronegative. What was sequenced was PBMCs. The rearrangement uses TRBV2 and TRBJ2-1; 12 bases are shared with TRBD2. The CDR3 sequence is CASSETPPPGLAGSPFF. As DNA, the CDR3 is TGTGCCAGCAGTGAAACCCCTCCCCCGGGACTAGCGGGTTCGCCGTTCTTC.